The entry that follows covers one TCR beta chain sequence. The antigen is unknown. A CD45RO/CCR7/CD25/CD127/CD95/CD27 panel sorted naive, central memory, regulatory and stem cell-like memory CD4+ cells. The data belong to a study of beta chain features in type 1 diabetes. Trimming shortened V by 0 bases and J by 2 bases, and 5 bases separated the two germline ends. This CDR3 has 13 residues. Looked up from germline, CDR1 is SGHRS and CDR2 is YFSETQ. Every isolated RNA sample was fully reverse transcribed, so sequencing captured expressed TCRB transcripts. Each sample of naive, central memory or regulatory T cells had, on average, around 4 million reads. Libraries were prepared by immunoSEQ multiplex PCR; TCRdb keeps only in-frame clonotypes and omits some of them. In the table there are 300,000 to 350,000 clones, about a tenth of which are singletons. Findings and caveats of the study: The study left unresolved whether HLA type influences TCRB rearrangement. Across all four CD4+ subsets, people with type 1 diabetes showed modestly shorter TCRB CDR3s.

The rearrangement links TRBV5-1 to TRBJ2-5, with no clear D. The TCR originated in a man under 40 with type 1 diabetes. Specimen: central memory CD4+ T cells from blood. The CDR3 nucleotides are TGCGCCAGCAGCTTGGACATTCAAGAGACCCAGTACTTC. Its protein product is CASSLDIQETQYF.